The 4 T cell receptor beta chains presented below share a single source sample, sequenced in a study of T cell responses to AZD1222 COVID-19 vaccine. The method was immunoSEQ multiplex PCR; TCRdb's version includes in-frame clones alone and lacks a portion of them. The sample holds 100,000 to 150,000 clones; approximately 90% are singletons and the top ten take 3.5% to 4.5%. Source: peripheral blood, taken on day 0 of AZD1222 vaccination. The receptors derive from an adult in good health.

This clone showed up just a few times. The chain joins TRBV4-2 to TRBJ2-5, with 10 bases aligning to TRBD1. Germline V lookup: CDR1 LGHNA, CDR2 YNFKEQ. This CDR3 is built from 16 residues. Losses at the gene ends were 0 bases for V and 4 bases for J; bases not matched to a gene: 5. In DNA, the CDR3 is TGTGCCAGCAGCCAAGACGACAGGGGGCTCCCAGAGACCCAGTACTTC. It codes for CASSQDDRGLPETQYF.

The chain links TRBV6-5 to TRBJ2-7, with D possibly being TRBD1 (6 bases). V shed 8 bases and J shed 2 bases, with 13 bases lying between them. The germline gives CDR1 MNHEY, CDR2 SVGAGI. The CDR3 is made up of 13 amino acids. The CDR3 loop is CASRTDLPYEQYF. The CDR3 DNA reads TGTGCCAGCCGGACAGACCTTCCCTACGAGCAGTACTTC.

The V call is TRBV28, the J call TRBJ1-2; the D is unclear. The CDR3 loop spans 12 amino acids. Germline CDR1 and CDR2: MDHEN and SYDVKM. With 3 bases removed from V and 8 bases from J, the gap between germline ends came to 10 bases. CDR3 nucleotides: TGTGCCAGCAGTTTTGGGGTACAGGGCTACACCTTC. Protein product: CASSFGVQGYTF.

The V gene is TRBV21-1, the J gene TRBJ2-7; no DNA check was done on the table's D call, TRBD2. TRBV21-1 is described as a pseudogene. There are 22 residues in the CDR3. In nucleotides, the CDR3 is TGTGCCAGCAGCAAATTTTGCCGGGGAGCCGGGACTAGCGGAGAGAAATCCTACGAGCAGTACTTC. Translation: CASSKFCRGAGTSGEKSYEQYF.